The clone carrying this TCR beta chain was observed at least ten times. The antigen is not known. Time point: newly diagnosed GD, antithyroid drugs for less than 3 months. PBMC RNA served as the TCR library source. This sample was included in a study of regulatory T cells in long-lasting Graves disease. Study-level points and caveats: Persistent Graves' disease cases displayed lower TCR diversity than newly diagnosed ones.

HTBI primers from iRepertoire and Arm-PCR of CDR3 regions yielded the TCR beta libraries. A single record per CDR3 protein comes from TCRdb applying MiXCR to the multiplex PCR reads. Altogether under 500,000 distinct CDR3 sequences are present, about 17% being singletons, with the ten largest covering around 11%. This same sample was also taken into another study, of T cells in Graves' hyperthyroidism and ophthalmopathy. That source notes: Investigators excluded patients with uncontrolled infection, other autoimmune disease, pregnancy or lactation.

This sequence was found in a woman younger than 45 with Graves disease. Source: peripheral blood mononuclear cells (PBMCs), taken at new diagnosis, from a patient treated with antithyroid drugs.

The CDR3 region is CASSERPGTAYGYTF. Written as DNA, the CDR3 is TGTGCCAGCAGCGAAAGACCCGGGACAGCCTATGGCTACACCTTC. The chain is built from TRBV11-2 and TRBJ1-2, with 7 bases aligning to TRBD1. CDR1 is SGHAT, CDR2 FQNNGV, per germline. CDR3 size: 15 residues. After removal of 5 bases from V and 4 bases from J, the junction contained 10 bases not matched to a gene.